This T cell receptor beta chain was recorded in a study of blood T cell repertoires in COVID-19. Clones were read by immunoSEQ multiplex PCR, and TCRdb kept only the in-frame ones, dropping some. The sample lists a few hundred thousand clones; over 75% were seen once. The germline gives CDR1 SNHLY, CDR2 FYNNEI. V was trimmed by 4 bases and J by 5 bases, leaving 12 bases between them. The CDR3 has 14 amino acids. During active infection, Seattle patients enrolled and were then monitored through disease. The clonotype was recovered from a woman under 40 with COVID-19, enrolled during active disease. The specimen was peripheral blood. This chain uses TRBV2 with TRBJ1-5; D possibly corresponds to TRBD1 (5 bases). CDR3 nucleotide sequence: TGTGCCAGCAGTGTGGAGGGGACCTATCAGCCCCAGCATTTT. This sequence encodes CASSVEGTYQPQHF.